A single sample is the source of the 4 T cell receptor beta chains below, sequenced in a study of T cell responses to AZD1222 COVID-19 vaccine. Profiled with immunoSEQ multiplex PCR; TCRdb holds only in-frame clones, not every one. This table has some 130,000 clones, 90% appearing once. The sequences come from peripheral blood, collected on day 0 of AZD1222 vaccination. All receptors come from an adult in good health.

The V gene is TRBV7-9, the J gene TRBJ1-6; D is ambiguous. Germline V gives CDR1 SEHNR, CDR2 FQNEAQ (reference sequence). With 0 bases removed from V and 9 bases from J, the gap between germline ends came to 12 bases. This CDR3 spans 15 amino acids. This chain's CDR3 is CASSLALGLGSPLHF. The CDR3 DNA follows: TGTGCCAGCAGCTTAGCGCTGGGGTTAGGTTCACCCCTCCACTTT.

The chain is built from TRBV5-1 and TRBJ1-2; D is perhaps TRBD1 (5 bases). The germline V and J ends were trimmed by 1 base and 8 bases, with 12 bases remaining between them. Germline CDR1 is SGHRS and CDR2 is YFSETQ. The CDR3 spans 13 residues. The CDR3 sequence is CASSLMGPQGYTF. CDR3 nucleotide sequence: TGCGCCAGCAGCTTGATGGGGCCGCAGGGCTACACCTTC. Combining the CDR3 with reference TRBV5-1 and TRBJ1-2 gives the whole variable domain KAGVTQTPRYLIKTRGQQVTLSCSPISGHRSVSWYQQTPGQGLQFLFEYFSETQRNKGNFPGRFSGRQFSNSRSEMNVSTLELGDSALYLCASSLMGPQGYTFGSGTRLTVV.

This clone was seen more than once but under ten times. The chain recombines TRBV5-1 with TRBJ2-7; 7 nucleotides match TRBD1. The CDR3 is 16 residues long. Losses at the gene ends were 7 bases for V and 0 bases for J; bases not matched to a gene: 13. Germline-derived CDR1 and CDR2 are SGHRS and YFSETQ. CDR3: CASCVCWDSFSYEQYF. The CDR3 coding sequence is TGCGCCAGCTGCGTCTGTTGGGACAGCTTCTCCTACGAGCAGTACTTC.

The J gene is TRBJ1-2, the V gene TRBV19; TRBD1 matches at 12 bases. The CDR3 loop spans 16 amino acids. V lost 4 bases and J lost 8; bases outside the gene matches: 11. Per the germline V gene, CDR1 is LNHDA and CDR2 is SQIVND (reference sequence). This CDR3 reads CASSSTGTGGSRGYTF. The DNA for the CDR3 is TGTGCCAGTAGTAGCACCGGGACAGGGGGCTCTCGAGGCTACACCTTC.